The text below deals with one T cell receptor (beta chain). CDR1 is SGHDN, CDR2 FVKESK, per germline. With 0 bases removed from V and 9 bases from J, the gap between germline ends came to 9 bases. This CDR3 has 13 residues. This sample stems from a study of T cell repertoires in cytomegalovirus infection. TCRdb redid the calling of the reads with MiXCR, one entry per CDR3 protein. Among some 180,000 distinct CDR3 sequences, about a tenth were seen once, and the ten largest hold about 4.2%. The sample comprised PBMCs. This TCR came from a human donor in good health (CMV status not recorded). Some clones in this sample may be carry-over from other donors' samples. This rearrangement joins TRBV14 to TRBJ2-1; D ambiguous. The CDR3 DNA follows: TGTGCCAGCAGCCAAGAGGTCTGGGGTGAGCAGTTCTTC. This codes for CASSQEVWGEQFF.